This T cell receptor beta chain came from a study of control samples from healthy donors and cancer patients. The data were produced by immunoSEQ multiplex PCR, yet TCRdb's version contains in-frame clones alone and is incomplete. This table holds some 13,000 clones, roughly three quarters found once. CDR1 and CDR2 (germline): SEHNR, FQNEAQ (reference sequence). This CDR3 is built from 15 residues. The V gene lost 5 bases and the J gene lost 3 bases, with 16 bases spanning the gap. The clonotype was recovered from a male donor with melanoma. The V call is TRBV7-9, the J call TRBJ1-2; D is ambiguous. The material sequenced was formalin-fixed, paraffin-embedded tissue. The CDR3 coding sequence is TGTGCCAGCAGCACCACAACCCCACGAGACTATGGCTACACCTTC. Translated, it gives CASSTTTPRDYGYTF.